One sample yielded the 30 T cell receptor beta chains listed below, sequenced in a study of cytomegalovirus exposure and HLA in healthy donors. Both 60 Vbeta primers and 13 Jbeta primers went into the PCR. Clones were sequenced by immunoSEQ multiplex PCR, and TCRdb holds only the in-frame ones, with some missing. This table holds roughly 150,000 clones, approximately 70% found once. The sequencing sample was made of PBMCs. The receptors originated from a human donor in good health.

In its sample, this clone was seen a few times. This chain joins TRBV25-1 and TRBJ2-3; tentatively, D is TRBD2 (6 bases). Per the germline V gene, CDR1 is MGHDK and CDR2 is SYGVNS. The CDR3 is 14 amino acids. V lost 3 bases and J lost 7, with 14 bases in between. The CDR3 DNA is TGTGCCAGCAGTGAGGCCGGGGACTTTAATACGCAGTATTTT. It yields the protein CASSEAGDFNTQYF.

The chain combines TRBV28 with TRBJ1-1, with a possible D match to TRBD1 (5 bases). The CDR3 is made up of 12 amino acids. The V gene lost 8 bases and the J gene lost 7 bases, with 14 bases spanning the gap. Germline assignment: CDR1 MDHEN and CDR2 SYDVKM. The CDR3 sequence: CASGGGGNEAFF. CDR3 coding DNA: TGTGCCAGCGGGGGGGGAGGTAATGAAGCTTTCTTT.

The chain is built from TRBV4-3 and TRBJ2-5, with TRBD2 as a possible D gene (5 bases). The ends were cut back, 4 bases at V and 4 bases at J, with 16 bases in the middle. Germline CDR1 is LGHNA and CDR2 is YSLEER. The CDR3 consists of 15 residues. In DNA form, the CDR3 reads TGCGCCAGCAGCCCCCATCTGGAGGAGACAGAGACCCAGTACTTC. Translated, it gives CASSPHLEETETQYF.

The V call is TRBV23-1, the J call TRBJ2-1, with D possibly matching TRBD2 (6 bases). TRBV23-1 is an ORF, and what it does is uncertain. Between the trimmed V and J ends, which lost 6 bases and 7 bases, there was a span of 19 bases. CDR3 size: 15 residues. CDR3 nucleotides: TGCGCCAGCAGCCCACTGGAGGGGCTGAATAATGAGCAGTTCTTC. Protein sequence: CASSPLEGLNNEQFF.

J is TRBJ2-3 and V is TRBV7-9; TRBD2 matches 8 bases. From germline, CDR1 is SEHNR and CDR2 FQNEAQ (reference sequence). The CDR3 runs to 16 residues. V lost 2 bases, J lost 8 bases, and 12 bases stayed unmatched. CDR3 amino acids: CASSLTAGGTSLTQYF. CDR3 DNA: TGTGCCAGCAGCTTAACGGCGGGGGGAACCAGCCTTACGCAGTATTTT.

This rearrangement joins TRBV14 to TRBJ1-1; 10 nucleotides match TRBD1. The V gene's germline CDR1 is SGHDN and CDR2 FVKESK. J was trimmed by 7 bases and V by 5 bases; bases with no gene match: 4. The CDR3 spans 13 residues. CDR3 residues: CASSMTGGFEAFF. The CDR3 region has the DNA TGTGCCAGCAGCATGACAGGGGGCTTTGAAGCTTTCTTT. The full variable domain, rest sourced from reference TRBV14 and TRBJ1-1, is EAGVTQFPSHSVIEKGQTVTLRCDPISGHDNLYWYRRVMGKEIKFLLHFVKESKQDESGMPNNRFLAERTGGTYSTLKVQPAELEDSGVYFCASSMTGGFEAFFGQGTRLTVV.

Regarding this clone: In the same sample, other DNA sequences code for this CDR3. The DNA of the CDR3 is TGTGCCAGCAGTTCAAACAGCCACTACGAGCAGTACTTC. Translating it yields CASSSNSHYEQYF. The chain combines TRBV6-5 with TRBJ2-7; D is ambiguous. Germline-derived CDR1 and CDR2 are MNHEY and SVGAGI. V was trimmed by 4 bases and J by 3 bases, leaving 10 bases between them. The CDR3 covers 13 residues.

This chain uses TRBV5-1 with TRBJ1-5, with a tentative D call TRBD1 (5 bases). CDR3 length: 15 residues. Trimming shortened V by 2 bases and J by 0 bases, and 9 bases separated the two germline ends. Looked up from germline, CDR1 is SGHRS and CDR2 is YFSETQ. The CDR3 DNA sequence: TGCGCCAGCAGCTTAGGGGATTATAGCAATCAGCCCCAGCATTTT. Translating it yields CASSLGDYSNQPQHF.

This sequence joins TRBV7-9 and TRBJ2-5; 8 nucleotides align to TRBD1. CDR3 length: 12 residues. Germline CDR1 is SEHNR and CDR2 is FQNEAQ (reference sequence). Losses at the gene ends were 3 bases for V and 7 bases for J; bases not matched to a gene: 1. The CDR3, as DNA: TGTGCCAGCAGCTTCGGACAGGGGACCCAGTACTTC. It yields the protein CASSFGQGTQYF. Looking up the rest from reference TRBV7-9 and TRBJ2-5 gives the full variable domain: DTGVSQNPRHKITKRGQNVTFRCDPISEHNRLYWYRQTLGQGPEFLTYFQNEAQLEKSRLLSDRFSAERPKGSFSTLEIQRTEQGDSAMYLCASSFGQGTQYFGPGTRLLVL.

The sample holds a few counts of this clone. J is TRBJ2-3 and V is TRBV5-1; 7 bases are a match to TRBD2. The germline V gene encodes CDR1 SGHRS and CDR2 YFSETQ. The trim removed 3 bases at V and 0 bases at J, leaving 4 bases unmatched. The CDR3 consists of 15 residues. The CDR3 protein is CASSSSSGSTDTQYF. In DNA form, the CDR3 reads TGCGCCAGCAGCTCCTCTAGCGGAAGCACAGATACGCAGTATTTT.

The gene calls are TRBV29-1 and TRBJ2-1; 12 positions match TRBD2. The CDR3 extends over 17 amino acids. Germline V gene data show CDR1 as SQVTM and CDR2 as ANQGSEA. The V gene end was trimmed by 3 bases and the J gene end by 3 bases; junction bases not matched to a gene: 9. The CDR3 nucleotides read TGCAGCGTTGAGTGGTTCCTAGCGGGAGGGGTCTACAATGAGCAGTTCTTC. Translating it yields CSVEWFLAGGVYNEQFF.

This chain links TRBV7-3 with TRBJ2-2, with 9 nucleotides matching TRBD1. The trim removed 5 bases at V and 1 base at J, leaving 2 bases unmatched. CDR1 and CDR2 from the germline V gene are SGHTA and FQGTGA. This CDR3 is built from 15 residues. CDR3 sequence reads: CASSTDRGNTGELFF. CDR3 sequence (DNA): TGTGCCAGCAGCACGGACAGGGGGAACACCGGGGAGCTGTTTTTT.

This clone was seen a handful of times. The CDR3 DNA reads as TGCGCCAGCAGCTGTGCAGGGACTCGATGCGATACGCAGTATTTT. It is translated as CASSCAGTRCDTQYF. V usage is TRBV10-1 and J usage is TRBJ2-3, with D maybe TRBD2 (6 bases). Trimming removed 6 bases from V and 6 bases from J, with 19 bases in between. Germline CDR1 reads WNHNN; CDR2 reads SYGVQD (reference sequence). The CDR3 is made up of 15 amino acids.

The rearrangement joins TRBV6-5 to TRBJ1-5, with 10 nucleotides matching TRBD1. Germline assignment: CDR1 MNHEY and CDR2 SVGAGI. CDR3 length: 16 residues. V lost 4 bases and J lost 9; bases outside the gene matches: 12. The DNA of the CDR3 is TGTGCCAGCAGTTCAGGGACAGGGGAACTCCAAGGGCCCCAGCATTTT. Its protein is CASSSGTGELQGPQHF.

This clone was detected only once. The chain is built from TRBV19 and TRBJ2-2, with 8 bases matching TRBD2. Germline V gene sequence: CDR1 LNHDA, CDR2 SQIVND (reference sequence). Trimming cost V 8 bases and J 6 bases; bases outside gene matches: 14. The CDR3 spans 16 residues. The CDR3 nucleotides read TGTGCCAGTCGGTCCGGGGGGGCAGGAGGAGCCGGGGAGCTGTTTTTT. Translated: CASRSGGAGGAGELFF.

This chain links TRBV5-1 with TRBJ2-7; TRBD2 matches 14 bases. CDR3 length: 18 amino acids. The V and J ends lost 4 bases and 0 bases, in that order; junction bases with no gene match: 9. The V gene's germline CDR1 is SGHRS and CDR2 YFSETQ. CDR3 region: CASSPGLAGVQSSYEQYF. In DNA, the CDR3 is TGCGCCAGCAGCCCGGGACTAGCGGGAGTCCAAAGCTCCTACGAGCAGTACTTC. The full variable domain, its missing parts supplied by reference TRBV5-1 and TRBJ2-7, is KAGVTQTPRYLIKTRGQQVTLSCSPISGHRSVSWYQQTPGQGLQFLFEYFSETQRNKGNFPGRFSGRQFSNSRSEMNVSTLELGDSALYLCASSPGLAGVQSSYEQYFGPGTRLTVT.

The V gene is TRBV15, the J gene TRBJ2-7; TRBD1 matches 8 bases. Germline CDR1 reads LNHNV; CDR2 reads YYDKDF (reference sequence). J was trimmed by 6 bases and V by 9 bases; bases with no gene match: 10. The CDR3 has 13 residues. CDR3 residues: CATASDRGLEQYF. For the CDR3, the DNA is TGTGCCACGGCATCAGACAGGGGTCTCGAGCAGTACTTC.

The chain carries TRBV4-2 and TRBJ2-7; tentatively, D is TRBD2 (6 bases). Germline lookup yields CDR1 LGHNA and CDR2 YNFKEQ. The CDR3 has 13 residues. V was shortened by 5 bases and J by 9 bases, with 17 bases between the two germline ends. The CDR3 sequence: CASSISGAGRQYF. The DNA of the CDR3 is TGTGCCAGCAGCATCTCTGGGGCGGGAAGGCAGTACTTC.

The chain carries TRBV5-6 and TRBJ2-1; the match to TRBD1 covers 7 bases. This CDR3 region has 15 residues. CDR1 is SGHDT, CDR2 YYEEEE, per germline. J lost 2 bases, V lost 6 bases, and 8 bases had no gene match. The CDR3 sequence is CASTWTGSPYNEQFF. In DNA, the CDR3 is TGTGCCAGCACCTGGACAGGCAGCCCCTACAATGAGCAGTTCTTC.

This clone was detected once. This sequence joins TRBV5-1 and TRBJ2-7; 7 positions match TRBD1. CDR3 length equals 13 residues. Germline assignment: CDR1 SGHRS and CDR2 YFSETQ. J lost 3 bases, V lost 4 bases, and 4 bases had no gene match. The CDR3, as DNA: TGCGCCAGCAGCAAGACAGGGTTCTACGAGCAGTACTTC. The encoded protein is CASSKTGFYEQYF.

This clone was counted between two and nine times. The rearrangement links TRBV9 to TRBJ2-3, with 9 bases aligning to TRBD1. This CDR3 has 20 amino acids. Germline V gene data show CDR1 as SGDLS and CDR2 as YYNGEE. The V segment lost 4 bases and the J segment 1 base; nucleotides outside the gene matches: 19. The CDR3 protein is CASSFRTGEVGGIGTDTQYF. CDR3 DNA sequence: TGTGCCAGCAGCTTCCGGACAGGGGAGGTGGGGGGTATTGGCACAGATACGCAGTATTTT.

This sequence joins TRBV15 and TRBJ1-1; D call uncertain. This CDR3 has 15 amino acids. Germline CDR1 is LNHNV and CDR2 is YYDKDF (reference sequence). V was pared by 1 base and J by 2 bases, with 11 bases between. CDR3 nucleotides: TGTGCCACCAGCAGAGTGTGGGAGATAAACACTGAAGCTTTCTTT. Amino acid sequence: CATSRVWEINTEAFF.

The CDR3 loop reads CASSIGTSGSADTQYF. The CDR3 DNA follows: TGTGCCAGTAGTATTGGGACTAGCGGGAGTGCAGATACGCAGTATTTT. V usage is TRBV19 and J usage is TRBJ2-3; 14 positions agree with TRBD2. Looked up from germline, CDR1 is LNHDA and CDR2 is SQIVND (reference sequence). Trimming cost V 3 bases and J 4 bases; bases outside gene matches: 3. The CDR3 contains 16 residues.

The rearrangement uses TRBV5-4 and TRBJ2-5, with 13 bases identical to TRBD2. The trim removed 4 bases at V and 3 bases at J, leaving 3 bases unmatched. The CDR3 contains 15 residues. Germline values: CDR1 SGHNT, CDR2 YYREEE (reference sequence). The CDR3 reads CASSPGLAGEETQYF. CDR3 DNA: TGTGCCAGCAGCCCTGGACTAGCGGGAGAAGAGACCCAGTACTTC.

This clone was found a few times. The chain combines TRBV7-6 with TRBJ2-5, with 8 bases fitting TRBD1. Germline trimming cut 5 bases from V and 5 bases from J; bases unmatched to any gene: 4. The CDR3 loop spans 13 amino acids. The V gene's germline CDR1 is SGHVS and CDR2 FNYEAQ. DNA for the CDR3: TGTGCCAGCAGCGCCAGGGGGCAGGAGACCCAGTACTTC. Protein sequence: CASSARGQETQYF.

This chain connects TRBV5-6 to TRBJ2-7, with 8 bases lining up with TRBD2. CDR3 size: 14 residues. Germline V gene sequence: CDR1 SGHDT, CDR2 YYEEEE. V gave up 3 bases and J gave up 3 bases; unmatched junction bases: 5. The CDR3 DNA reads TGTGCCAGCAGCTCCGGGACTAGTCTCTACGAGCAGTACTTC. Translated, it gives CASSSGTSLYEQYF.

The CDR3 protein is CASGSGRAYEQYF. CDR3 nucleotides: TGTGCCAGCGGCAGCGGGAGGGCCTACGAGCAGTACTTC. The chain joins TRBV2 to TRBJ2-7; 10 positions match TRBD2. Germline loops: CDR1 SNHLY, CDR2 FYNNEI. J gave up 2 bases and V 8 bases, and 3 bases lay outside the gene matches. CDR3 size: 13 residues.

This clone was counted a few times. DNA of the CDR3: TGTGCAAGTCGCTTTTCCCCCCTACTAGCGGGACCCTCGGGCGATACGCAGTATTTT. It codes for CASRFSPLLAGPSGDTQYF. The rearrangement uses TRBV12-2 and TRBJ2-3; whether TRBD2, the table's D call, matches the DNA was not checked. TRBV12-2 is described as a pseudogene. This CDR3 has 19 residues.

This rearrangement joins TRBV19 to TRBJ2-2; 8 bases line up with TRBD1. Germline values: CDR1 LNHDA, CDR2 SQIVND (reference sequence). The CDR3 is made up of 15 amino acids. J gave up 8 bases and V 2 bases, and 7 bases lay outside the gene matches. CDR3 region: CASSITGTGRGELFF. DNA of the CDR3: TGTGCCAGTAGTATAACCGGGACAGGAAGGGGGGAGCTGTTTTTT.

The gene calls are TRBV5-1 and TRBJ2-7; TRBD2 aligns across 13 bases. CDR1 is SGHRS, CDR2 YFSETQ, per germline. Trimming cost V 3 bases and J 0 bases; bases outside gene matches: 12. This CDR3 contains 19 residues. Here the CDR3 reads CASSSRTSGSRRSSYEQYF. The CDR3 bases are TGCGCCAGCAGCTCCCGGACTAGCGGGAGCCGGAGGAGCTCCTACGAGCAGTACTTC.